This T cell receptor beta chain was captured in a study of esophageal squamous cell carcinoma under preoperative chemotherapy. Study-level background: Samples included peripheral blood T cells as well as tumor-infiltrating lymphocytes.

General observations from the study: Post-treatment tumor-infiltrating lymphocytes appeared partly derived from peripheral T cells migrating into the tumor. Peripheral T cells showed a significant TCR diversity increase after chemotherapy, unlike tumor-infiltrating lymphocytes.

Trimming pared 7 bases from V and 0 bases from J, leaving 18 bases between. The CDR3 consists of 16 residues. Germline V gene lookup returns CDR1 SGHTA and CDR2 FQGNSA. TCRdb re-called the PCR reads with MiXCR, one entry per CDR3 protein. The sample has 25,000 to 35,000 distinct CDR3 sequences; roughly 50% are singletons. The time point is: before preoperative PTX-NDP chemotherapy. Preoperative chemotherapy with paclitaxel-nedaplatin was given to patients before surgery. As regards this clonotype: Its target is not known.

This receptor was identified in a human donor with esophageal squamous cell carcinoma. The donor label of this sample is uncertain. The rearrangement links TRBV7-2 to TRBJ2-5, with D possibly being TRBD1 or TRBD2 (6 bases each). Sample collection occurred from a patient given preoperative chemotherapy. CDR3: CASTLPGGRDQETQYF. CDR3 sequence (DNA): TGTGCCAGCACGTTGCCCGGGGGCCGGGACCAAGAGACCCAGTACTTC.